Shown below are 3 T cell receptor beta chains from a single sample sequenced in a study of blood T cell repertoires in COVID-19. Only in-frame clones appear in the TCRdb table, and some are missing; sequencing was by immunoSEQ multiplex PCR. The data show hundreds of thousands of clones, 70% to 90% seen once. Sequenced material: PBMCs or T cells enriched from blood (not recorded which). These receptors were taken from a woman in her forties who had recovered from COVID-19.

The chain combines TRBV11-3 with TRBJ1-1; unclear D gene. The CDR3 is made up of 14 amino acids. V lost 6 bases to trimming and J lost 8 bases, with 19 bases between them. Germline V lookup: CDR1 SGHNT, CDR2 YENEEA. Here the CDR3 reads CASSPNADPREAFF. CDR3 sequence (DNA): TGTGCCAGCAGTCCAAACGCGGATCCACGGGAAGCTTTCTTT.

The V and J genes are TRBV4-3 and TRBJ2-1; D possibly corresponds to TRBD2 (6 bases). Germline V gene data show CDR1 as LGHNA and CDR2 as YSLEER. The CDR3 spans 16 residues. Trimming cost V 0 bases and J 0 bases, with 9 bases left between them. CDR3 coding DNA: TGCGCCAGCAGCCAAGATCCGCGGGGCTCCTACAATGAGCAGTTCTTC. It encodes CASSQDPRGSYNEQFF.

The chain couples TRBV11-2 to TRBJ2-7; D is uncertain. This CDR3 comprises 14 residues. V shed 5 bases and J shed 0 bases, with 11 bases lying between them. Germline CDR1 reads SGHAT; CDR2 reads FQNNGV. The CDR3 region is CASSHKPSSYEQYF. The CDR3 bases are TGTGCCAGCAGCCACAAACCAAGCTCCTACGAGCAGTACTTC. The full variable domain, in which reference TRBV11-2 and TRBJ2-7 provide the parts outside the CDR3, is EAGVAQSPRYKIIEKRQSVAFWCNPISGHATLYWYQQILGQGPKLLIQFQNNGVVDDSQLPKDRFSAERLKGVDSTLKIQPAKLEDSAVYLCASSHKPSSYEQYFGPGTRLTVT.